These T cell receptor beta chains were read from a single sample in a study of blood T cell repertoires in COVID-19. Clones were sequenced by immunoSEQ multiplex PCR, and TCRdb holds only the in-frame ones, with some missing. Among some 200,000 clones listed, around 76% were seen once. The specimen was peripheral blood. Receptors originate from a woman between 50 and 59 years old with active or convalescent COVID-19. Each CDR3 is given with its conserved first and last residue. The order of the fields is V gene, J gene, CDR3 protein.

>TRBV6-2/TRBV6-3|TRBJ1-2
CASSRTGGPYGYTF
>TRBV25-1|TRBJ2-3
CASSVLATDTQYF
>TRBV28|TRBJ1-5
CASSLREGGYQPQHF
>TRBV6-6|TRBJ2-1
CASSQRGEAHEQFF
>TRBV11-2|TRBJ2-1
CASSLGRPSVSSYNEQFF
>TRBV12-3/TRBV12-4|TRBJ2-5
CASSLAPATQYF
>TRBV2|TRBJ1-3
CASRGQIITYSGNTIYF
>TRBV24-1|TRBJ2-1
CATSDSGRSGFHEQFF
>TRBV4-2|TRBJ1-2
CASSPTASERPYGYTF
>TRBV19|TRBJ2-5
CASSIMGEETQYF
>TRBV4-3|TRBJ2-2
CASSQGVPSGSPGELFF
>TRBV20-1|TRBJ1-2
CSGGYNGYTF
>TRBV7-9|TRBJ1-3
CASWAGSGNTIYF
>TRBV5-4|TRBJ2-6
CASSSPHRTGANVLTF
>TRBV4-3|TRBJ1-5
CASSQETRQPQHF
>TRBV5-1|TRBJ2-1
CASSTGLAVNNEQFF
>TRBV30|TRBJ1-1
CAWSGDGPGKAFF
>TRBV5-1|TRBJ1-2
CASSLGSVGADNYGYTF
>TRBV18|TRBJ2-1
CASSLGGSSYNEQFF